This entry concerns a single T cell receptor beta chain. Its target is not known. This sample is part of a study of STAT3 mutations in large granular lymphocyte leukemia. Findings and caveats of the study: In T-cell large granular lymphocyte leukemia, about half of patients showed multiple immunodominant subclonotypes. Suggested: STAT3 mutation was not the ancestral event for these clonal expansions. Clonal expansion was inferred from other time points because no sample existed at each clone's first appearance.

Clones were sequenced by immunoSEQ multiplex PCR, and TCRdb holds only the in-frame ones, with some missing. The table lists around 12,000 clones, roughly 80% of them singletons, with roughly 56% in the top ten. CDR1 is SGHTA, CDR2 FQGTGA, per germline. V lost 2 bases and J 0 bases, leaving 9 bases between the germline ends. The CDR3 sequence is 15 residues long. The rearrangement links TRBV7-3 to TRBJ2-3; D tentatively reads TRBD1 or TRBD2 (5 bases each). The receptor was isolated from a man aged 60-69 years with T-cell large granular lymphocyte leukemia. Some clones in this sample may be carry-over from other donors' samples. The sample taken for sequencing was peripheral blood mononuclear cells. Here the CDR3 reads CASSLSGRSTDTQYF. CDR3 nucleotides: TGTGCCAGCAGCTTATCGGGGCGTAGCACAGATACGCAGTATTTT.